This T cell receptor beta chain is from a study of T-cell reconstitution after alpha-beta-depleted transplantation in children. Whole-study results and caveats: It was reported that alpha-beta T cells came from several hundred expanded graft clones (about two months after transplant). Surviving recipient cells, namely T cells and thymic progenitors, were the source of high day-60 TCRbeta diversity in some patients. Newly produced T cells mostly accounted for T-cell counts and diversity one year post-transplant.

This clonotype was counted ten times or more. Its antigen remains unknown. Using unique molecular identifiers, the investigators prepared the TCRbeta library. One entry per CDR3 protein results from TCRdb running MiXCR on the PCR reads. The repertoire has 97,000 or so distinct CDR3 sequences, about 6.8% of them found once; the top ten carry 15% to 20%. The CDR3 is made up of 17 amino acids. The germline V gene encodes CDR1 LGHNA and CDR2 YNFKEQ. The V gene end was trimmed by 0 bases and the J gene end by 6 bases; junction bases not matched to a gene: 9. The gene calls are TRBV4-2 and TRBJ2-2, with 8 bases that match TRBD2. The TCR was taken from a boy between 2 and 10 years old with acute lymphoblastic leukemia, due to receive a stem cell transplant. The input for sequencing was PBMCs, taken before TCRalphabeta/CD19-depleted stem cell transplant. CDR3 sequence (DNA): TGTGCCAGCAGCCAAGACCCAGCGGGGGATGTAGCCGGGGAGCTGTTTTTT. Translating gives CASSQDPAGDVAGELFF.